These T cell receptor beta chains were read from a single sample in a study of beta chain features in type 1 diabetes. This table comes from immunoSEQ multiplex PCR, and its TCRdb copy is limited to in-frame clones, with some not included. Among 330,000 or so clones listed, roughly 15% were seen once. Sequencing was done on a sample of central memory CD4+ T cells from blood. These receptors were collected from a man younger than 40 in good health. Each CDR3 is given with its conserved first and last residue. The D gene is left open where the match is weak. Size is omitted from some rows. Given values are once, few, many or a class for expanded clones.

V	J	size	D	DNA	CDR3
TRBV29-1	TRBJ2-3	few	NA	TGCAGCGTTGAAGAACGGATGGATACGCAGTATTTT	CSVEERMDTQYF
TRBV30	TRBJ1-3	NA	NA	TGTGCCTGGAGTGTATCCAGAAACACCATATATTTT	CAWSVSRNTIYF
TRBV5-4	TRBJ1-2	many	TRBD1	TGTGCCAGCAGTCGCGAATATGGACAGGGCGGTGGCTACACCTTC	CASSREYGQGGGYTF
TRBV2	TRBJ2-5	few	TRBD2	TGTGCCAGCAGTGGTATTAGCGGGGAGACCCAGTACTTC	CASSGISGETQYF
TRBV30	TRBJ2-3	NA	TRBD2	TGTGCCTGGAGTCGCGGGGGTACAGATACGCAGTATTTT	CAWSRGGTDTQYF
TRBV6-5	TRBJ2-7	few	NA	TGTGCCAGCAGTTACTCGTCTGAGCAGTACTTC	CASSYSSEQYF
TRBV25-1	TRBJ2-7	NA	NA	TGTGCCAGCAGTGACTGGGGCGGGGAGCAGTACTTC	CASSDWGGEQYF
TRBV4-3	TRBJ2-3	few	NA	TGCGCCAGCAGCCAAGATCCAACAGGGTTGATAGATACGCAGTATTTT	CASSQDPTGLIDTQYF
TRBV2	TRBJ1-5	many	NA	TGTGCCAGCAGGACACAGGTGAAGCAGCCCCAGCATTTT	CASRTQVKQPQHF
TRBV18	TRBJ1-2	few	NA	TGTGCCAGCTCACCCGGGGACGTCTATGGCTACACCTTC	CASSPGDVYGYTF
TRBV5-1	TRBJ2-5	NA	NA	TGCGCCAGCAGCTACCTAGCTGAAGGAGAGACCCAGTACTTC	CASSYLAEGETQYF
TRBV6-1	TRBJ2-4	NA	NA	TGTGCCAGCAGTGCCGTCGACAGGACCATTCAGTACTTC	CASSAVDRTIQYF
TRBV23-1	TRBJ1-2	few	NA	TGCGCCAGCAGTCAATCTTGGAAGGGCCTCTATGGCTACACCTTC	CASSQSWKGLYGYTF
TRBV19	TRBJ1-2	few	NA	TGTGCCAGTAGGACCGAGAGAGGGGGGACTTATGGCTACACCTTC	CASRTERGGTYGYTF
TRBV7-2	TRBJ2-3	NA	NA	TGTGCCAGCAGCTTACTTTGGGGGGCAGATACGCAGTATTTT	CASSLLWGADTQYF
TRBV10-3	TRBJ1-3	NA	NA	TGTGCCATCAGCACCTCTATCGGAAACACCATATATTTT	CAISTSIGNTIYF
TRBV6-5	TRBJ2-5	few	NA	TGTGCCAGCAGTGTCGGTCGGGGCGTGGAGACCCAGTACTTC	CASSVGRGVETQYF
TRBV11-3	TRBJ1-1	NA	NA	TGTGCCAGCAGCTCTCGACAGGAGGCTGAAGCTTTCTTT	CASSSRQEAEAFF
TRBV7-2	TRBJ1-3	NA	NA	TGTGCCACCGACAAACGAGAATCTGGAAACACCATATATTTT	CATDKRESGNTIYF
TRBV18	TRBJ2-2	NA	NA	TGTGCCAGCTCACCTGGGACACTCACCGGGGAGCTGTTTTTT	CASSPGTLTGELFF
TRBV5-1	TRBJ1-5	NA	NA	TGCGCCAGCAGCTTGTGGGGCGGCAATCAGCCCCAGCATTTT	CASSLWGGNQPQHF
TRBV6-1	TRBJ1-5	few	NA	TGTGCCAGCAGTGGTGCCGGTGGATTAAATCAGCCCCAGCATTTT	CASSGAGGLNQPQHF
TRBV14	TRBJ1-1	NA	NA	TGTGCCAGCAGCCAAGTAGGGGCAACTGAAGCTTTCTTT	CASSQVGATEAFF
TRBV10-3	TRBJ2-6	NA	NA	TGTGCCATCAGGGCCGCGGACCTGGGGGCCAACGTCCTGACTTTC	CAIRAADLGANVLTF
TRBV19	TRBJ1-1	few	NA	TGTGCCAGTAGTGTCGGTGGAGTCGGCCGGGGGACTGAAGCTTTCTTT	CASSVGGVGRGTEAFF
TRBV7-8	TRBJ2-5	NA	NA	TGTGCCAGCGGGAGGTCTGGGGTGTCAGGGACCCAGTACTTC	CASGRSGVSGTQYF
TRBV10-3	TRBJ1-2	NA	NA	TGTGCCACTAAGATTGGACTGGACGGTAACTATGGCTACACCTTC	CATKIGLDGNYGYTF
TRBV11-2	TRBJ2-5	few	NA	TGTGCCAGCAGCGCGGGACTCCAAGAGACCCAGTACTTC	CASSAGLQETQYF
TRBV10-3	TRBJ2-5	few	TRBD2	TGTGCCAGCACCGGGTGGGGAGGGGAGACCCAGTACTTC	CASTGWGGETQYF
TRBV9	TRBJ2-3	NA	NA	TGTGCCAGCAGCTTTAGCGAAGATACGCAGTATTTT	CASSFSEDTQYF
TRBV11-2	TRBJ2-4	NA	NA	TGTGCCAGCAGCTTGCCAAGTACTAACATTCAGTACTTC	CASSLPSTNIQYF
TRBV27	TRBJ2-3	NA	NA	TGTGCCAGCAGTTTAAACAGGGCCACAGATACGCAGTATTTT	CASSLNRATDTQYF
TRBV6-6	TRBJ1-1	few	NA	TGTGCCAGCAGGAGAGGGGTCCTCACTGAAGCTTTCTTT	CASRRGVLTEAFF
TRBV9	TRBJ2-1	few	NA	TGTGCCAGCAGCGTAGGGGCAGGCTACTCCTACAATGAGCAGTTCTTC	CASSVGAGYSYNEQFF
TRBV18	TRBJ2-1	many	NA	TGTGCCAGCTCACCAGGGAAGAGTGAGCAGTTCTTC	CASSPGKSEQFF
TRBV12-5	TRBJ1-5	few	NA	TGTGCTAGTGGACTTGGAGTGGGTAGCAATCAGCCCCAGCATTTT	CASGLGVGSNQPQHF
TRBV20-1	TRBJ1-2	few	NA	TGCAGTGCTGAGTTACAGTCCCTCTACACCTTC	CSAELQSLYTF
TRBV7-3	TRBJ2-2	few	NA	TGTGCCAGCAGCTTAGAGTCGGAGACCGGGGAGCTGTTTTTT	CASSLESETGELFF
TRBV28	TRBJ2-7	many	NA	TGTGCCAGCAGCCCAGACACCTACGAGCAGTACTTC	CASSPDTYEQYF
TRBV11-2	TRBJ2-3	few	NA	TGTGCCAGCAGCTTTGGGGCTAGCGTCAGGTATTTT	CASSFGASVRYF
TRBV7-2	TRBJ2-2	few	NA	TGTGCCAGCAGCTTACTCGGGGGAAAGACCGGGGAGCTGTTTTTT	CASSLLGGKTGELFF
TRBV5-1	TRBJ1-1	NA	NA	TGCGCCAGCAGGTCGAAGGGGGGAATGAACACTGAAGCTTTCTTT	CASRSKGGMNTEAFF
TRBV4-3	TRBJ1-3	many	NA	TGCGCCAGCAGCCAAGACAGAAGCTCTGGAAACACCATATATTTT	CASSQDRSSGNTIYF
TRBV5-6	TRBJ2-5	NA	NA	TGTGCCAGCAGAATCGTCGGAGACGGAGAGACCCAGTACTTC	CASRIVGDGETQYF
TRBV19	TRBJ2-3	few	TRBD1	TGTGCCAGTACCGGGACAGGGTATAGCACAGATACGCAGTATTTT	CASTGTGYSTDTQYF
TRBV5-1	TRBJ2-5	few	NA	TGCGCCAGCAGAGAGGGGACTGGGCGGGAGACCCAGTACTTC	CASREGTGRETQYF
TRBV7-2	TRBJ2-6	once	TRBD2	TGTGCCAGCAGTATGAGCGGGAGGGCCTCTGGGGCCAACGTCCTGACTTTC	CASSMSGRASGANVLTF
TRBV29-1	TRBJ2-7	NA	NA	TGCAGCGTTGAGCCAGTTTCCTACGAGCAGTACTTC	CSVEPVSYEQYF
TRBV6-1	TRBJ2-5	many	NA	TGTGCCAGCAGCGCCGCGGCAGTCGTTGAGACCCAGTACTTC	CASSAAAVVETQYF
TRBV30	TRBJ1-1	few	NA	TGTGCCTGGAGGTGGTCGGGGGGTCACACTGAAGCTTTCTTT	CAWRWSGGHTEAFF
TRBV25-1	TRBJ2-5	medium-sized	NA	TGTGCCAGCAGTCAGTACAGGGTAGAGACCCAGTACTTC	CASSQYRVETQYF
TRBV29-1	TRBJ1-1	few	NA	TGCAGCGTTACCGGACACGGAGGCACTGAAGCTTTCTTT	CSVTGHGGTEAFF
TRBV5-5	TRBJ2-5	few	TRBD2	TGTGCCAGCAGCTTGGAGGGACTAGCGGGAGGAGAGACCCAGTACTTC	CASSLEGLAGGETQYF
TRBV7-2	TRBJ2-3	few	NA	TGTGCCAGCAGCTTATTGGGACTTCCCACAGATACGCAGTATTTT	CASSLLGLPTDTQYF
TRBV19	TRBJ2-7	NA	TRBD1	TGTGCCAGTAGTCCCCGGACAGGGAGCTTAGAGCAGTACTTC	CASSPRTGSLEQYF
TRBV5-6	TRBJ2-1	few	TRBD2	TGTGCCAGCAGCTTGGTGCGACTAGCGGGGGGTCAGTACAATGAGCAGTTCTTC	CASSLVRLAGGQYNEQFF
TRBV6-5	TRBJ2-1	NA	TRBD2	TGTGCCAGCAGTTTACGACTAGCGGGAGTGAATGAGCAGTTCTTC	CASSLRLAGVNEQFF
TRBV18	TRBJ1-2	few	NA	TGTGCCAGCTCACCAGGGTCCGCGGCGGGCTATGGCTACACCTTC	CASSPGSAAGYGYTF
TRBV6-5	TRBJ2-7	once	TRBD1	TGTGCCAGCAAGGACAGGGTGACCTACGAGCAGTACTTC	CASKDRVTYEQYF